These 14 T cell receptor beta chains originate from one sample sequenced in a study of T-cell memory formation after mild COVID-19. TCRdb reprocessed the 5' RACE reads with MiXCR, giving one entry per CDR3 protein. The sample records some 150,000 distinct CDR3 sequences, less than 20% being singletons. Sequences were obtained from PBMCs or a T cell subset sorted from them (not recorded which). The receptors shown here come from an adult woman who had mild COVID-19 (a few samples of this study predate the infection). Cell type and time point are not known.

The rearrangement joins TRBV4-1 to TRBJ2-7, with TRBD1 matching 8 bases. J gave up 5 bases and V 0 bases, and 6 bases lay outside the gene matches. Germline loops: CDR1 MGHRA, CDR2 YSYEKL. This CDR3 region has 15 residues. DNA of the CDR3: TGCGCCAGCAGCCAAGAGTCCGGGACAGGCAACGAGCAGTACTTC. Protein: CASSQESGTGNEQYF.

This clonotype has more than one count but fewer than ten. CDR3 protein: CASSQVRDTQYF. The CDR3 DNA reads as TGTGCCAGCAGCCAGGTTAGAGATACGCAGTATTTT. This sequence joins TRBV3-1 and TRBJ2-3; no clear D. The CDR3 is made up of 12 amino acids. CDR1 LGHDT and CDR2 YNNKEL come from the germline V gene (reference sequence). The V and J ends lost 3 bases and 5 bases respectively, with 6 bases between them.

Comment on this clonotype: A read error may explain this, as a much larger clone is one base away. This chain uses TRBV5-1 with TRBJ2-7; D gene uncertain. This CDR3 is 14 amino acids long. V lost 4 bases and J lost 2, with 13 bases in between. Looked up from germline, CDR1 is SGHRS and CDR2 is YFSETQ. CDR3 nucleotides: TGCGCCAGCAGCGCCGTGACGGTAGCCTACGAGCAGTACTTC. The encoded protein is CASSAVTVAYEQYF.

This clonotype was counted between two and nine times. CDR3 in amino acids: CAIKAGQENYYEQYF. CDR3 sequence (DNA): TGTGCCATCAAGGCGGGACAGGAGAACTACTACGAGCAGTACTTC. The chain carries TRBV10-3 and TRBJ2-7, with TRBD1 matching over 8 bases. The J segment lost 3 bases and the V segment lost 7 bases, leaving 11 bases of the junction unmatched. The CDR3 runs to 15 residues. CDR1 is ENHRY, CDR2 SYGVKD, per germline.

This clonotype was seen only a few times. The rearrangement joins TRBV28 to TRBJ2-7, with TRBD1 matching over 7 bases. CDR3 length: 18 residues. Germline trimming cut 5 bases from V and 6 bases from J; bases unmatched to any gene: 22. The V gene's germline CDR1 is MDHEN and CDR2 SYDVKM. CDR3 nucleotides: TGTGCCAGCAGTCCCCAGCCTAAGACAGGGTGGATCTCTCTCGAGCAGTACTTC. Translating gives CASSPQPKTGWISLEQYF.

The chain couples TRBV27 to TRBJ2-5; no clear D gene. The V gene's germline CDR1 is MNHEY and CDR2 SMNVEV (reference sequence). The CDR3 runs 14 residues. V lost 4 bases to trimming and J lost 4 bases, with 13 bases between them. CDR3 region: CASSSPASLETQYF. CDR3 in DNA: TGTGCCAGCAGTTCCCCGGCGAGCCTAGAGACCCAGTACTTC.

This rearrangement joins TRBV7-2 to TRBJ2-5; weak D call: TRBD2 (6 bases). V lost 5 bases and J lost 9, with 16 bases in between. The CDR3 covers 13 residues. Germline V CDR1 and CDR2: SGHTA, FQGNSA. The CDR3 region has the DNA TGTGCCAGCAGCCCCGGGACTCTAAGAGCCCAGTACTTC. This sequence encodes CASSPGTLRAQYF.

This clonotype was detected only a few times. The V call is TRBV6-5, the J call TRBJ2-3; TRBD2 might be the D (6 bases). The CDR3 runs to 15 residues. Germline CDR1 is MNHEY and CDR2 is SVGAGI. The V gene lost 5 bases and the J gene lost 4 bases, with 16 bases spanning the gap. Here the CDR3 reads CASSVNGGTPDTQYF. CDR3 bases: TGTGCCAGCAGTGTTAACGGGGGTACACCAGATACGCAGTATTTT.

This chain links TRBV20-1 with TRBJ1-4, with a possible D match to TRBD1 (6 bases). Between the trimmed V and J ends, which lost 0 bases and 4 bases, there was a span of 12 bases. The CDR3 contains 15 residues. CDR1 and CDR2 (germline): DFQATT, SNEGSKA (reference sequence). CDR3 region: CSARDPRGSNEKLFF. CDR3 coding DNA: TGCAGTGCTAGAGACCCAAGGGGGAGTAATGAAAAACTGTTTTTT.

The genes are TRBV7-2 and TRBJ1-1, with TRBD1 matching over 9 bases. Germline CDR1 and CDR2: SGHTA and FQGNSA. V lost 4 bases and J lost 4; bases outside the gene matches: 4. The CDR3 runs 14 residues. The CDR3 DNA is TGTGCCAGCAGCTCCCGGGACAGGGCCACTGAAGCTTTCTTT. Amino acids: CASSSRDRATEAFF.

V gene TRBV7-2 combines with J gene TRBJ2-1; D remains unclear. Germline lookup yields CDR1 SGHTA and CDR2 FQGNSA. The ends were cut back, 2 bases at V and 1 base at J, with 15 bases in the middle. This CDR3 is built from 17 residues. The CDR3 loop reads CASSLNVGRGSYNEQFF. CDR3 nucleotides: TGTGCCAGCAGCTTAAACGTCGGACGTGGGTCCTACAATGAGCAGTTCTTC.

The sample holds a few counts of this clonotype. The rearrangement links TRBV7-9 to TRBJ2-7; perhaps TRBD2 as D (6 bases). Germline V gene lookup returns CDR1 SEHNR and CDR2 FQNEAQ (reference sequence). The length of the CDR3 is 13 residues. V was pared by 3 bases and J by 2 bases, with 8 bases between. The DNA for the CDR3 is TGTGCCAGCAGCTTTGCGGGGACCTACGAGCAGTACTTC. Translating it yields CASSFAGTYEQYF. Full variable domain (remainder filled in from reference TRBV7-9 and TRBJ2-7): DTGVSQNPRHKITKRGQNVTFRCDPISEHNRLYWYRQTLGQGPEFLTYFQNEAQLEKSRLLSDRFSAERPKGSFSTLEIQRTEQGDSAMYLCASSFAGTYEQYFGPGTRLTVT.

CDR3 protein: CSAPGAVHEQYF. The DNA for the CDR3 is TGCAGTGCCCCCGGGGCAGTCCACGAGCAGTACTTC. The V gene is TRBV20-1, the J gene TRBJ2-7; D is tentatively TRBD1 or TRBD2 (5 bases each). V was cut by 6 bases and J by 5 bases, with 14 bases left in between. CDR3 size: 12 residues. CDR1 and CDR2 (germline): DFQATT, SNEGSKA (reference sequence).

This clonotype was seen a few times. The CDR3: CATNTRSTVDTQYF. The CDR3 nucleotides are TGTGCCACCAACACGAGGAGTACAGTGGATACGCAGTATTTT. J is TRBJ2-3 and V is TRBV12-3 or TRBV12-4; D gene unclear. The CDR3 contains 14 residues. Trimming left V 10 bases short and J 6 bases short, with 20 bases between.